The sequence of this T cell receptor beta chain was determined in a study of shared clonotypes between healthy human individuals. General study points: Generally, naive subsets (rather than memory subsets) showed larger estimated richness.

Comments on this clone: The antigen remains unidentified.

TCRdb keeps only in-frame clones here, not all; method: immunoSEQ multiplex PCR. The table has some 2 million clones, 90% to 95% seen once; the top ten hold 0.13%. Germline CDR1 is GTSNPN and CDR2 is SVGIG (reference sequence). The CDR3 totals 17 residues. J was trimmed by 2 bases and V by 5 bases; bases with no gene match: 9. This TCR was recovered from a man aged 18-30 years in good health. The gene calls are TRBV30 and TRBJ2-2; 12 positions agree with TRBD2. Sequences were obtained from naive CD4+ T cells sorted from blood. The subset was: CD45RA+ positively selected. The CDR3 bases are TGTGCCTGGTCCAGGACTAGCGGGGATCCAAACACCGGGGAGCTGTTTTTT. Residues: CAWSRTSGDPNTGELFF.